The clone carrying this T cell receptor beta chain appeared a few times. Its matching antigen is unknown. V gave up 5 bases and J gave up 1 base; unmatched junction bases: 1. Germline-derived CDR1 and CDR2 are SNHLY and FYNNEI. CDR3 size: 13 residues. Expressed TCRB transcripts got sequenced, as all isolated RNA was reverse transcribed. Sequencing was performed with immunoSEQ multiplex PCR; in TCRdb, only in-frame clones are kept and a portion is missing. The sample records over 150,000 clones, 7.8% being singletons. The data were taken from a study of beta chain features in type 1 diabetes. Overall study findings and caveats: Shorter TCRB CDR3s, moderately but significantly so, marked every one of the four CD4+ subsets in Type 1 diabetes patients. Lower insertion and higher deletion counts appeared at VDJ junctions in type 1 diabetes patients.

One heparinised blood draw averaging around 120 mL was given by each donor. Every sorted population was more than 95% pure. The sequencing sample was made of central memory CD4+ T cells from blood. The clonotype comes from a woman between 35 and 50 years old with type 1 diabetes. The chain uses TRBV2 and TRBJ2-5; the match to TRBD1 covers 7 bases. The CDR3 DNA sequence: TGTGCCAGCAGTTGGGACAGCCAAGAGACCCAGTACTTC. Its translation is CASSWDSQETQYF.